This TCR beta chain was sequenced for a study of Graves' ophthalmopathy and Graves' hyperthyroidism (dated by TCRdb to the late 2010s). For context, the study as a whole: Peripheral blood was collected before any treatment was given, at the time of initial diagnosis. The study used TCR beta repertoire signatures to distinguish Graves' ophthalmopathy from Graves' hyperthyroidism and to predict progression to ophthalmopathy. In total, 135 blood samples were TCR-sequenced: fewer than 50 ophthalmopathy, roughly 80 hyperthyroidism and about 17 hyperthyroidism-to-ophthalmopathy patients. A discovery set of 95 to 100 patients (approximately 45 ophthalmopathy, 55 to 65 stable hyperthyroidism) was enrolled to explore V-J signatures distinguishing ophthalmopathy from hyperthyroidism. An independent validation cohort was composed of approximately 18 hyperthyroidism patients and 15 to 17 patients who later progressed from hyperthyroidism to ophthalmopathy. T-cell repertoires of thyroid tissue and blood were compared in six or seven hyperthyroidism patients. Following sample collection, hyperthyroidism patients were given methimazole at a starting dose of 30 mg daily, and ophthalmopathy patients were given high-dose intravenous methylprednisolone. What the work shows at the level of the full study, not this receptor alone: In validation, the model predicted ophthalmopathy progression with about 70% sensitivity and about 77% specificity; some twelve predicted patients were CT-confirmed with GO in a median of approximately six months. In cross-validation, the 13-signature model distinguished ophthalmopathy from stable hyperthyroidism with around 90% sensitivity and about 81% specificity, while in the test set the corresponding values were about 79% and 69%. No statistical method was used to set the sample size in advance, and the investigators knew which group each participant was assigned to. Most of the expanded thyroid clonotypes with a frequency above 0.001 were also detected in blood, and it was suggested that the thyroid immune response may be reflected by blood repertoires.

This clonotype was seen repeatedly, ten times or more. Its antigen target is currently unknown. One end of the junction is discordant with germline, which a read error may explain. Patients with ophthalmopathy had moderately to severely active disease, with a Clinical Activity Score of 3 or more, a NOSPECS grade of 4 or more, and a disease duration of less than 3 months. Anyone with other autoimmune diseases, uncontrolled infections, pregnancy or lactation was excluded from the study. Clinical symptoms, serum thyroxine, TRAb, thyroid ultrasound and orbital computed tomography were used for diagnosis. PBMCs were isolated from roughly 10 ml of fresh peripheral blood by Ficoll-Paque density gradient centrifugation. Total RNA was extracted using Trizol reagent, and RNA quality was checked on an Agilent 2100 Bioanalyzer. Taken from cysteine to phenylalanine, the CDR3 has 9 residues. Solely the CDR3 DNA is kept, with 27 bases framed from the first base. Based on the germline V gene (reference sequence), the CDR1 and CDR2 sequences are SSHAT and FNYEAQ.

TCR beta CDR3 regions were amplified from RNA transcripts for repertoire sequencing. The first round of RT-PCR was done with HTBI primers and the Qiagen OneStep RT-PCR kit, and was followed by a second round of multiplex PCR, then size selection and purification. The libraries underwent paired-end sequencing with 100 bp reads on an Illumina HiSeq2000. The authors' pipeline ran thus. Reads were processed with SOAPnuke, discarding reads with adapters, uncalled bases, mean Phred below 15, or no exact constant-primer or identifier match. High-quality paired reads were merged with COPE v1.2.5. Clonotypes were defined as unique nucleotide sequences and were aligned to IMGT TRB V, D and J references using MiTCR v1.1. The analysis was limited to V-J combinations with a frequency above 0.0001, which together covered 99.2% of repertoires. A TCR clonal expansion and chaos score per V-J combination was defined as the ratio of F50 clonal expansion to chaos observed in the TCRdist matrix. Welch's t-statistics and random forest were used to reduce the features to approximately 13 V-J combinations, which were then used as input to a naive Bayes classifier. The Morisita-Horn index was used to measure how similar the thyroid and blood repertoires were. TCRdb reanalyzed the raw reads on its own, using fastp at Q25 for trimming and MiXCR for clone calling, and kept in-frame beta chains. When rows share a CDR3 protein, they turn into one entry using the most common DNA and genes. The V and J calls and clone size come from TCRdb's table, not from the authors' own analysis. The table for this sample lists around 670,000 distinct CDR3 sequences; 40% of them were counted only once. Clones ranked in the top ten supply about 40% of the sample.

The rearranged chain carries TRBV7-7 and TRBJ1-5; no D segment can be confidently identified. The origin of this receptor is an adult man with Graves' ophthalmopathy. The sequenced sample was peripheral blood. The CDR3 protein is CASNQPQHF. The DNA sequence follows: TGCGCCAGCAATCAGCCCCAGCATTTT. Beyond the CDR3, the reference TRBV7-7 and TRBJ1-5 genes provide the residues; the full variable domain reads: GAGVSQSPRYKVTKRGQDVTLRCDPISSHATLYWYQQALGQGPEFLTYFNYEAQPDKSGLPSDRFSAERPEGSISTLTIQRTEQRDSAMYRCASNQPQHFGDGTRLSIL.